Listed here are 5 T cell receptor beta chains from one sample, sequenced in a study of T cell clonality in common variable immunodeficiency. The protocol was immunoSEQ multiplex PCR, while the TCRdb copy is restricted to in-frame clones and leaves out a portion. This repertoire holds about 32,000 clones, and none appear only once. No cognate antigen is known for these TCRs. Broader study findings: Common variable immunodeficiency TCR beta sequences reportedly had fewer deletions and N-nucleotide insertions.

The sample consisted of peripheral blood mononuclear cells. These receptor sequences come from a human donor with common variable immunodeficiency.

This clone was seen a few times. The CDR3 end lies 3 residues beyond the end of the read and is filled in from the germline J gene. The chain carries TRBV7-9 and TRBJ1-1; 7 bases are shared with TRBD1. V trimming: 5 bases; J trimming: 2 bases; junction bases outside the gene matches: 5. Germline V gives CDR1 SEHNR, CDR2 FQNEAQ (reference sequence). The CDR3 consists of 14 residues. Incomplete CDR3 DNA: TGTGCCAGCAGCCTAACAGGGGTAAACACTGAA. Amino acid sequence: CASSLTGVNTE. The complete CDR3 reads CASSLTGVNTEAFF.

This clone has just a few counts. Read coverage stops 3 residues before the CDR3 terminus; the germline J gene supplies the remainder. The gene calls are TRBV7-3 and TRBJ2-7; 8 nucleotides align to TRBD1. Germline V gene lookup returns CDR1 SGHTA and CDR2 FQGTGA. J lost 6 bases, V lost 5 bases, and 6 bases had no gene match. The CDR3 spans 13 residues. The CDR3 spells CASSTQTGGEQYF. The DNA read from the CDR3 is TGTGCCAGCAGCACTCAAACAGGGGGCGAG.

Of note for this clone: The read is 3 residues too short to cover the CDR3 end, so that end is filled in from the germline J gene. The chain couples TRBV18 to TRBJ2-7, with D possibly being TRBD2 (6 bases). The V end was cut by 5 bases, the J end by 3 bases, with 14 bases between. CDR1 and CDR2 (germline): KGHSH, LQKENI. The CDR3 runs to 14 residues. The CDR3 loop reads CASSAGGVGYEQYF. CDR3 DNA (partial): TGTGCCAGCTCAGCCGGAGGGGTTGGCTACGAG.

The table lists this clone with a few counts. With the read ending 3 residues before the CDR3 end, the germline J gene is used to fill in that end. This sequence joins TRBV19 and TRBJ2-2; possibly TRBD1 for D (6 bases). The length of the CDR3 is 16 residues. Germline CDR1 reads LNHDA; CDR2 reads SQIVND (reference sequence). V lost 6 bases, J lost 5 bases, and 19 bases lay in between. The sequenced CDR3 bases are TGTGCCAGTAGGAATACAGGGTTTGTTGTTACCGGGGAG. Protein: CASRNTGFVVTGE. The full CDR3 sequence reads CASRNTGFVVTGELFF.

This clone showed up just a few times. The read finishes 3 residues shy of the CDR3 end, and the germline J gene is used to complete it. The chain uses TRBV20-1 and TRBJ2-1, with a tentative D call TRBD1 (5 bases). This CDR3 has 15 amino acids. CDR1 and CDR2 from the germline V gene are DFQATT and SNEGSKA (reference sequence). Trimming removed 4 bases at V and 0 bases at J, with 13 bases between. CDR3 DNA, as far as it was read: TGCAGTGCTACGTATAGGGGAAGCTCCTACAATGAG. It codes for CSATYRGSSYNE. The entire CDR3 reads CSATYRGSSYNEQFF.